This TCR beta chain was recovered during a study of identical twins. A single record per CDR3 protein comes from TCRdb applying MiXCR to the 5' RACE reads. The sample carries roughly 630,000 distinct CDR3 sequences, under 8.5% recorded once. Study-wide results and limits: Cross-sectional statistical analysis, not tracking of the same donors, underpinned the conclusions. Weaker excess twin sharing was seen among beta out-of-frame sequences. Cord blood's abundant beta clonotypes had fewer insertions, unlike memory repertoires.

This clonotype occurred many times. Its antigen is not identified. The CDR3 is made up of 15 amino acids. J lost 2 bases, V lost 6 bases, and 6 bases had no gene match. Germline V CDR1 and CDR2: SGHAT, FQNNGV. In every case, the donor was a healthy Caucasian. The same data also contributed to another study, on yellow fever vaccine responses in identical twins.

Sequenced input: PBMCs. This TCR derives from a young woman in good health. This chain joins TRBV11-2 and TRBJ2-1; the match to TRBD1 covers 8 bases. For the CDR3, the DNA is TGTGCCAGCAGTCCCGACAGGGGCGCCTACAATGAGCAGTTCTTC. Protein sequence: CASSPDRGAYNEQFF.